This TCR beta chain was documented in a study of T cells in Graves' hyperthyroidism and ophthalmopathy. This clonotype was found once. Amplification of TCR beta CDR3 regions used RNA as the template. First-round RT-PCR of the TCR CDR3 relied on the HTBI primer set. TCRdb re-analysed the multiplex PCR reads in MiXCR, keeping a single row per CDR3 protein. The sample lists 540,000 or so distinct CDR3 sequences, 46% occurring once. The TCR originated in an adult woman with Graves' disease, either hyperthyroidism or ophthalmopathy (not recorded which). The specimen sequenced was peripheral blood or thyroid tissue (not recorded which).

Written as DNA, the CDR3 is TGTGCCAGTAGTATAGCGGACAGGGCAATGAACACTGAAGCTTTCTTT. It yields the protein CASSIADRAMNTEAFF. The rearrangement links TRBV19 to TRBJ1-1, with TRBD1 identical over 8 bases. The germline V gene encodes CDR1 LNHDA and CDR2 SQIVND (reference sequence). CDR3 length: 16 residues. J lost 0 bases, V lost 1 base, and 4 bases had no gene match.